Following are 4 T cell receptor beta chains from one sample sequenced in a study of T cells after yellow fever vaccination. Each CDR3 protein is one row after TCRdb ran MiXCR on the 5' RACE reads. The data hold about 340,000 distinct CDR3 sequences, with around 13% observed a single time. The sample was CD4+ T cells sorted from PBMCs, taken 15 days after the yellow fever booster vaccination. All receptors come from a man aged 18 to 29 who received the YFV17D yellow fever vaccine.

This clonotype was counted between two and nine times. V is TRBV20-1 and J is TRBJ2-7; 10 bases match TRBD2. Germline loops: CDR1 DFQATT, CDR2 SNEGSKA (reference sequence). The length of the CDR3 is 15 residues. V lost 5 bases, J lost 5 bases, and 12 bases stayed unmatched. The CDR3: CSALPTSGARDEQYF. DNA for the CDR3: TGCAGTGCTCTTCCTACTAGCGGGGCGCGGGACGAGCAGTACTTC.

The rearrangement joins TRBV5-1 to TRBJ1-1; 7 bases map to TRBD1. The germline gives CDR1 SGHRS, CDR2 YFSETQ. The V segment lost 0 bases and the J segment 1 base; nucleotides outside the gene matches: 6. The CDR3 has 16 residues. CDR3 sequence: CASSLARGQTNTEAFF. The CDR3 bases are TGCGCCAGCAGCTTGGCCCGGGGACAGACGAACACTGAAGCTTTCTTT.

This clonotype turned up a few times. This chain connects TRBV7-3 to TRBJ2-7; D remains unclear. The V gene's germline CDR1 is SGHTA and CDR2 FQGTGA. CDR3 length: 13 amino acids. V was trimmed by 5 bases and J by 5 bases, leaving 13 bases between them. The CDR3 protein is CASSPRSGDEQYF. CDR3 DNA: TGTGCCAGCAGCCCACGATCGGGCGACGAGCAGTACTTC.

The chain links TRBV2 to TRBJ2-3; D not resolved. CDR3 length equals 13 residues. The V and J ends lost 8 bases and 0 bases respectively, with 9 bases between them. In germline, CDR1 is SNHLY, CDR2 FYNNEI. As DNA, the CDR3 is TGTGCCAGCCTCTATTTCAGCACAGATACGCAGTATTTT. Translated: CASLYFSTDTQYF.